The 24 T cell receptor beta chains in this list originate from one sample, sequenced in a study of graft-versus-host responses after intestinal transplantation. The table came from immunoSEQ multiplex PCR; TCRdb's copy has only in-frame clones and leaves some out. This table has about 6,900 clones, around 23% appearing once. The sample was alloreactive CD4+ T cells from a mixed lymphocyte reaction culture, taken before transplantation. Specified subset: CFSE-low proliferating T cells sorted from roughly six-day pre-transplant mixed lymphocyte reaction (GvH or HvG direction). The receptors shown here come from a human patient who was an organ donor for intestinal transplantation.

The rearrangement links TRBV7-6 to TRBJ2-5; 11 bases align to TRBD1. Germline CDR1 reads SGHVS; CDR2 reads FNYEAQ. J lost 4 bases, V lost 0 bases, and 4 bases had no gene match. The CDR3 loop spans 16 amino acids. The CDR3 is CASSLARTGGVETQYF. The CDR3 DNA sequence: TGTGCCAGCAGCTTAGCTCGGACAGGGGGCGTAGAGACCCAGTACTTC.

On this clone: A read error may account for a junction end that differs from germline. The chain joins TRBV7-2 to TRBJ2-7, with 13 bases that match TRBD2. The CDR3 loop spans 16 amino acids. Germline lookup yields CDR1 SGHTA and CDR2 FQGNSA. The CDR3 coding sequence is TGCGCCAGCAGCCTATTCGGACTAGCGGGAGTTAGCGAGCAGTACTTC. Translating gives CASSLFGLAGVSEQYF.

CDR3 in DNA: TGTGCCAGCAGTTACGCCGGACAGTGGTACAATGAGCAGTTCTTC. Translation gives CASSYAGQWYNEQFF. The chain has TRBV6-6 and TRBJ2-1; TRBD1 might be the D (6 bases). The CDR3 covers 15 residues. Looked up from germline, CDR1 is MNHNY and CDR2 is SVGAGI (reference sequence). The V and J ends lost 2 bases and 4 bases respectively, with 12 bases between them.

This chain links TRBV15 with TRBJ1-1; the match to TRBD1 covers 9 bases. Germline V lookup: CDR1 LNHNV, CDR2 YYDKDF (reference sequence). V lost 1 base and J lost 5; bases outside the gene matches: 5. The CDR3 consists of 15 residues. The CDR3 nucleotides read TGTGCCACCAGCAGAGCCCGGACAGGGGTAACTGAAGCTTTCTTT. Its translation is CATSRARTGVTEAFF.

The chain carries TRBV27 and TRBJ2-1; D is unclear. V was shortened by 3 bases and J by 7 bases, with 10 bases between the two germline ends. This CDR3 has 13 residues. The germline V gene has CDR1 MNHEY and CDR2 SMNVEV (reference sequence). CDR3 residues: CASSFLVANEQFF. Written as DNA, the CDR3 is TGTGCCAGCAGTTTTCTAGTTGCTAATGAGCAGTTCTTC.

This clone qualifies as medium-sized. This chain joins TRBV15 and TRBJ2-4, with 14 bases identical to TRBD2. V shed 2 bases and J 6 bases; nucleotides not matched to a gene: 9. Germline V CDR1 and CDR2: LNHNV, YYDKDF (reference sequence). The CDR3 covers 18 residues. This CDR3 is CATSRNPGTSGRVNIQYF. The CDR3 DNA follows: TGTGCCACCAGCAGAAACCCCGGGACTAGCGGGAGAGTAAACATTCAGTACTTC.

The V gene is TRBV7-3, the J gene TRBJ2-5; D gene ambiguous. CDR1 is SGHTA, CDR2 FQGTGA, per germline. Trimming stripped 0 bases from V and 5 bases from J, with 7 bases between. The CDR3 runs 13 residues. The CDR3 loop reads CASSLTRMETQYF. In nucleotides, the CDR3 is TGTGCCAGCAGCTTAACGCGTATGGAGACCCAGTACTTC.

This chain joins TRBV6-5 and TRBJ1-2, with a possible D match to TRBD1 (5 bases). V was clipped by 4 bases and J by 7 bases, with 10 bases between them. The CDR3 covers 12 residues. CDR1 and CDR2 (germline): MNHEY, SVGAGI. This CDR3 reads CASSFGAGGYTF. In DNA form, the CDR3 reads TGTGCCAGCAGTTTCGGGGCGGGTGGCTACACCTTC.

This clone was seen once. V is TRBV6-4 and J is TRBJ2-1, with 10 positions matching TRBD2. CDR1 MRHNA and CDR2 SNTAGT come from the germline V gene. Trimming cost V 4 bases and J 3 bases; bases outside gene matches: 6. The CDR3 loop spans 16 amino acids. CDR3 nucleotide sequence: TGTGCCAGCAGTGCCCTAGCGGGAGTACACTACAATGAGCAGTTCTTC. This codes for CASSALAGVHYNEQFF.

A few counts support this clone. This CDR3 reads CASSLVREEPQHF. The CDR3 nucleotides read TGTGCCAGCAGCTTAGTTCGGGAGGAGCCCCAGCATTTT. The chain employs TRBV7-9 and TRBJ1-5; no firm D call. The CDR3 has 13 residues. CDR1 SEHNR and CDR2 FQNEAQ come from the germline V gene (reference sequence). Trimming left V 1 base short and J 8 bases short, with 9 bases between.

The gene calls are TRBV19 and TRBJ2-1; 7 nucleotides agree with TRBD2. V shed 7 bases, J shed 0 bases, and the junction held 3 bases outside the gene matches. The CDR3 extends over 14 amino acids. Germline V gene data show CDR1 as LNHDA and CDR2 as SQIVND (reference sequence). The CDR3 sequence: CASTGGSSYNEQFF. DNA of the CDR3: TGTGCCAGTACGGGGGGAAGCTCCTACAATGAGCAGTTCTTC. The variable domain in full, completed from reference TRBV19 and TRBJ2-1, reads DGGITQSPKYLFRKEGQNVTLSCEQNLNHDAMYWYRQDPGQGLRLIYYSQIVNDFQKGDIAEGYSVSREKKESFPLTVTSAQKNPTAFYLCASTGGSSYNEQFFGPGTRLTVL.

The chain uses TRBV11-3 and TRBJ2-5; 11 bases are shared with TRBD2. V shed 5 bases, J shed 2 bases, and the junction held 10 bases outside the gene matches. Germline V lookup: CDR1 SGHNT, CDR2 YENEEA. There are 17 residues in the CDR3. The CDR3 region has the DNA TGTGCCAGCAGCCGCCTCAGACTAGCGGGATCACAAGAGACCCAGTACTTC. It translates to CASSRLRLAGSQETQYF.

V is TRBV7-2 and J is TRBJ2-2, with D unclear. In germline, CDR1 is SGHTA, CDR2 FQGNSA. This CDR3 is 14 amino acids long. V lost 1 base, J lost 4 bases, and 7 bases lay in between. The CDR3 protein is CASSLVGSTGELFF. The CDR3 DNA sequence: TGTGCCAGCAGCTTAGTTGGGTCCACCGGGGAGCTGTTTTTT.

This clone occurred a few times. V gene TRBV6-6 combines with J gene TRBJ2-4; D not certain. There are 13 residues in the CDR3. Trimming removed 8 bases at V and 0 bases at J, with 8 bases between. CDR1 is MNHNY, CDR2 SVGAGI, per germline (reference sequence). CDR3 protein: CASRPLAKNIQYF. As DNA, the CDR3 is TGTGCCAGCCGGCCGTTAGCCAAAAACATTCAGTACTTC.

V and J are TRBV5-6 and TRBJ2-1; D is perhaps TRBD1 (6 bases). This CDR3 contains 12 residues. Germline V lookup: CDR1 SGHDT, CDR2 YYEEEE. V lost 7 bases, J lost 2 bases, and 7 bases lay in between. The CDR3 nucleotides read TGTGCCAGCTGGGACACCTACAATGAGCAGTTCTTC. Translation: CASWDTYNEQFF.

This clone has only a few counts. The chain couples TRBV6-6 to TRBJ1-5; D is possibly TRBD1 (6 bases). Germline CDR1 is MNHNY and CDR2 is SVGAGI (reference sequence). This CDR3 comprises 15 residues. V was cut by 6 bases and J by 2 bases, with 14 bases left in between. CDR3 in DNA: TGTGCCAGCAGACTGGACAGTCAAGGCAATCAGCCCCAGCATTTT. Residues: CASRLDSQGNQPQHF.

This clone has more than one count but fewer than ten. This is likely an artifact of a read error, given a far larger clone one base away. This chain joins TRBV6-6 and TRBJ1-2; D is uncertain. This CDR3 comprises 12 residues. Per germline, CDR1 MNHNY and CDR2 SVGAGI (reference sequence). Trimming took off 5 bases at V and 9 bases at J, with 13 bases between the two ends. CDR3 sequence: CASSELSESYTF. CDR3 nucleotides: TGTGCCAGCAGTGAGCTTTCCGAGAGCTACACCTTC.

The chain has TRBV28 and TRBJ2-7; D remains unclear. From germline, CDR1 is MDHEN and CDR2 SYDVKM. CDR3 length: 12 residues. V lost 0 bases to trimming and J lost 2 bases, with 2 bases between them. CDR3: CASSLWTYEQYF. For the CDR3, the DNA is TGTGCCAGCAGTTTATGGACCTACGAGCAGTACTTC.

This clone was detected a few times. The chain couples TRBV7-4 to TRBJ2-7; TRBD1 is a possible D gene (6 bases). The germline gives CDR1 SGHVT, CDR2 SQSDAQ. The CDR3 has 12 amino acids. Trimming left V 3 bases short and J 4 bases short, with 7 bases between. The CDR3 loop reads CASSLQGYEQYF. In DNA, the CDR3 is TGTGCCAGCAGCTTGCAGGGGTACGAGCAGTACTTC.

This clone has just a few counts. The junction differs from germline at one of its ends, possibly a read error. The rearrangement uses TRBV6-6 and TRBJ2-7, with 8 bases aligning to TRBD2. The CDR3 length is 13 residues. The germline V gene encodes CDR1 MNHNY and CDR2 SVGAGI (reference sequence). CDR3 amino acids: CAISGGLVYEQYF. The CDR3 DNA sequence: TGTGCCATCAGTGGGGGACTAGTTTACGAGCAGTACTTC.

In its sample, this clone was seen a few times. The chain carries TRBV6-9 and TRBJ1-3; no clear D gene. Trimming shortened V by 3 bases and J by 0 bases, and 12 bases separated the two germline ends. The CDR3 is made up of 16 amino acids. Germline lookup yields CDR1 MNHGY and CDR2 SVAAGI. CDR3 residues: CASSYSLSSSGNTIYF. For the CDR3, the DNA is TGTGCCAGCAGTTACTCTTTGTCTTCCTCTGGAAACACCATATATTTT.

This clone was seen more than once but under ten times. The chain is built from TRBV5-5 and TRBJ2-1, with TRBD2 identical over 14 bases. Germline V gene sequence: CDR1 SGHKS, CDR2 YYEKEE (reference sequence). Trimming took 1 base from V and 2 from J; bases not matched to a gene: 5. This CDR3 region has 18 residues. The CDR3 nucleotides are TGTGCCAGCAGCTTGTCCCGACTAGCGGGAGGGACCTACAATGAGCAGTTCTTC. It is translated as CASSLSRLAGGTYNEQFF. The full variable domain, completed using reference TRBV5-5 and TRBJ2-1, is DAGVTQSPTHLIKTRGQQVTLRCSPISGHKSVSWYQQVLGQGPQFIFQYYEKEERGRGNFPDRFSARQFPNYSSELNVNALLLGDSALYLCASSLSRLAGGTYNEQFFGPGTRLTVL.

This clone has only a few counts. The V call is TRBV7-3, the J call TRBJ2-7; D is perhaps TRBD2 (5 bases). The CDR3 is 16 amino acids. V was trimmed by 2 bases and J by 6 bases, leaving 20 bases between them. Germline CDR1 SGHTA, CDR2 FQGTGA. The CDR3 sequence: CASSLVWTAGGLEQYF. CDR3 DNA: TGTGCCAGCAGCTTAGTCTGGACTGCAGGCGGTCTCGAGCAGTACTTC.

CDR3 residues: CASTSLNEQFF. The CDR3 nucleotides are TGTGCCAGCACTTCCCTCAATGAGCAGTTCTTC. V gene TRBV7-4 combines with J gene TRBJ2-1; D remains ambiguous. Trimming removed 7 bases at V and 6 bases at J, with 7 bases between. Per the germline V gene, CDR1 is SGHVT and CDR2 is SQSDAQ. The CDR3 loop spans 11 amino acids.